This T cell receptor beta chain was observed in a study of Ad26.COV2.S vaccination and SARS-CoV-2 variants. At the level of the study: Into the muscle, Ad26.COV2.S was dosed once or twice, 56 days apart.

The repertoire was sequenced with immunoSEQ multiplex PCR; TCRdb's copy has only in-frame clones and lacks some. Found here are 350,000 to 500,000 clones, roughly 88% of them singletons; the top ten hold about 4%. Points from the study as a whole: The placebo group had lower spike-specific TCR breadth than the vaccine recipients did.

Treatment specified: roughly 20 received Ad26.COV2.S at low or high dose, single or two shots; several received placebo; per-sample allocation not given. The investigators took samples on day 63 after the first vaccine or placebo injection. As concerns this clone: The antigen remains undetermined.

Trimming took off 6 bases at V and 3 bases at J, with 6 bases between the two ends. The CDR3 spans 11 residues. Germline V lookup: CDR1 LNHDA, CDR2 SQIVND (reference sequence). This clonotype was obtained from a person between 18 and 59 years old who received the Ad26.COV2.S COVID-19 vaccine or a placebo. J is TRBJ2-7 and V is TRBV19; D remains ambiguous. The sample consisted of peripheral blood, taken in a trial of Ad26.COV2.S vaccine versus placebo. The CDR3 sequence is CASRQSYEQYF. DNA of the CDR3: TGTGCCAGTAGACAGAGCTACGAGCAGTACTTC.